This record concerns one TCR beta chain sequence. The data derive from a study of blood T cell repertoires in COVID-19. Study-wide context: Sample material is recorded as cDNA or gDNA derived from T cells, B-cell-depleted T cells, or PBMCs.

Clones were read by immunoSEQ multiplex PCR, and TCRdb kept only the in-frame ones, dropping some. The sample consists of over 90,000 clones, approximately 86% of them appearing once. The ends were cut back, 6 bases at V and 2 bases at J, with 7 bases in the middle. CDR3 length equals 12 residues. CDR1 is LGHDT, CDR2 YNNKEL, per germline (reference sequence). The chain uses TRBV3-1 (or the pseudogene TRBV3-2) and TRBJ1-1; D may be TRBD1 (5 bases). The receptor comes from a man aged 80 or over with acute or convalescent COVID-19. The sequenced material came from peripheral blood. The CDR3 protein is CASRTDNTEAFF. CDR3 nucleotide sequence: TGTGCCAGCAGGACAGATAACACTGAAGCTTTCTTT.